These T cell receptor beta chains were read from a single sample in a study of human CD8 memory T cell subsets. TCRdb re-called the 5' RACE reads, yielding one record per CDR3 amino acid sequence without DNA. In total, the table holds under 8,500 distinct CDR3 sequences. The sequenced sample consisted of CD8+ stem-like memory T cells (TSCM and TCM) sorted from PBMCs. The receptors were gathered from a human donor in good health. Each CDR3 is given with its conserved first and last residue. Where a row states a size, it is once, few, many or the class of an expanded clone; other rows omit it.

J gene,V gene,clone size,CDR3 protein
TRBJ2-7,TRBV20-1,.,CSAREMSSGSYEQYF
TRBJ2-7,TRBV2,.,CASSVVYYEQYF
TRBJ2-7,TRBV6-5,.,CASSYSWDGEQYF
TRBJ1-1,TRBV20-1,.,CSASQQMNTEAFF
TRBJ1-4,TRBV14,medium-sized,CASSPRPGQGLTNEKLFF
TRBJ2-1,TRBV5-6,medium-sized,CASSLAVGGSYNEQFF
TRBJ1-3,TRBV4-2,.,CASSQDGPGSGNTIYF
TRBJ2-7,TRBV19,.,CASSISVAEPFEQYF
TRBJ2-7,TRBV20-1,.,CSARDVTSGKAEQYF
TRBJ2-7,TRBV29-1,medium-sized,CSVGLAESYEQYF
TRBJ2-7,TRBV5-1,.,CASSLVGYGEQYF
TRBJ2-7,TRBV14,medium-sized,CASSQEGSEQYF
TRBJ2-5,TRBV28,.,CASSLTGTSAETQYF
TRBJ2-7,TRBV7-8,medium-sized,CASSFTVGEQYF
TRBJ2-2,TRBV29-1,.,CSVVSASGGSLGELFF
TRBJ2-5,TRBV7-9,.,CASSRPPSGAQETQYF
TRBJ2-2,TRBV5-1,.,CASSTGTGPGELFF
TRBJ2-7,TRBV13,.,CASSLGSSYEQYF
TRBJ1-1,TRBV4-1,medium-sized,CASSQEGTGKGNTEAFF
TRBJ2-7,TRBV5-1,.,CASSLGSGNYEQYF
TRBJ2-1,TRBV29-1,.,CSVEAGAGGPNEQFF
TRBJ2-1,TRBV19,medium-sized,CASSISWTSYNEQFF
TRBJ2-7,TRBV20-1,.,CSARDRARVEQYF
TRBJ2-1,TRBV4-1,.,CASSRSPGGSYEQFF
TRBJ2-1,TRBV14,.,CASSHELRGTSGPSSYNEQFF
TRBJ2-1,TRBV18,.,CASSPPTSGVSYNEQFF
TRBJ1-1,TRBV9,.,CASSGPRPEAFF
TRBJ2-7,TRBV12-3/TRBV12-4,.,CASSFDSSYEQYF
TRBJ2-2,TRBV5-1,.,CASREGEARTGELFF
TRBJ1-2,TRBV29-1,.,CSAEDRMYGYTF
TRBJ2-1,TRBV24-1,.,CATSDPGRTWGDEQFF
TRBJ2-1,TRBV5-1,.,CASSLLSSGRAIYNEQFF
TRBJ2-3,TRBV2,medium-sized,CASSEGGGQGPPDTQYF
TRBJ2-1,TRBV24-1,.,CATSDPGTGNEQFF
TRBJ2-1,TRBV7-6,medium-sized,CASSIPGAYEQFF
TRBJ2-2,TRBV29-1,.,CSAPLETGELFF
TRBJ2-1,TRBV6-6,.,CASSYSRVGQFF
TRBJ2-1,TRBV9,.,CASSPSRGEQFF
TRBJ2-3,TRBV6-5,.,CASSILAGVQDTQYF
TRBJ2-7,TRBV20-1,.,CSARPRDEQYF
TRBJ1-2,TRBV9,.,CASSVGGGLIYGYTF
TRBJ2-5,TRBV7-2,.,CASSFRTSGMGYQETQYF
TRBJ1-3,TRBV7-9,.,CAFVGTPSGNTIYF
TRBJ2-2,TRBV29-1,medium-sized,CSAEDSGRAATGELFF
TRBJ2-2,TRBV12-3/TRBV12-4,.,CASNTGNTGELFF
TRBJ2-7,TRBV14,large,CASSQVGGHNEQYF
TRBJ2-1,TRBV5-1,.,CASSSRDEPNEQFF
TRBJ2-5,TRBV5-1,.,CASSVGQGRPTQETQYF
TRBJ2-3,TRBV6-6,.,CASSSHRAGADTQYF
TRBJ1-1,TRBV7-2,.,CASSVYRGDTEAFF
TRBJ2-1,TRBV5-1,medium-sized,CASSGGLQNEQFF
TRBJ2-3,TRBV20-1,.,CSAPDSSPRADTQYF
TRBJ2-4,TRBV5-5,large,CASSLVGPGESIQYF
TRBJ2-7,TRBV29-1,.,CSARSLSYEQYF
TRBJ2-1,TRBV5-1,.,CASSISGNYNEQFF
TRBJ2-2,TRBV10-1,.,CASSEFVAGETGELFF
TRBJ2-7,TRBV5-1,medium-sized,CASSPTANEQYF
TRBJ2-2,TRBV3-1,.,CASSQQTSGRLDTGELFF
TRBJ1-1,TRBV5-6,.,CASSVGNTEAFF